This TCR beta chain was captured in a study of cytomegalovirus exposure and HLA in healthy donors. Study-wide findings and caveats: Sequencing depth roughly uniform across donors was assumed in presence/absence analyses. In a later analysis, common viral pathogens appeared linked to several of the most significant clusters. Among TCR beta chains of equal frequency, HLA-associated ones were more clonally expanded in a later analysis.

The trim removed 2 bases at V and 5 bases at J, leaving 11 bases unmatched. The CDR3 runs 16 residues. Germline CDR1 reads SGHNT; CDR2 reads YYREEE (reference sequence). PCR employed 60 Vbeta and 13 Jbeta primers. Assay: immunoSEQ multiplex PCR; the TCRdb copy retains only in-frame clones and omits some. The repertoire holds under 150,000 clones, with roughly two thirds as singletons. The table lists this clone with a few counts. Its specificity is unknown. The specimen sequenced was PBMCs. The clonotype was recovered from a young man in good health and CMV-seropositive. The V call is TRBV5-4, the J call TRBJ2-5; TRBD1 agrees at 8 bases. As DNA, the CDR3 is TGTGCCAGCAGCTTCACTTCAGGGGGCAGGGGGGAGACCCAGTACTTC. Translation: CASSFTSGGRGETQYF. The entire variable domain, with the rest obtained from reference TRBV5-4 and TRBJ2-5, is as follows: ETGVTQSPTHLIKTRGQQVTLRCSSQSGHNTVSWYQQALGQGPQFIFQYYREEENGRGNFPPRFSGLQFPNYSSELNVNALELDDSALYLCASSFTSGGRGETQYFGPGTRLLVL.